A single sample gave rise to the 3 T cell receptor beta chains below, sequenced in a study of blood T cell repertoires in COVID-19. Sequencing was performed with immunoSEQ multiplex PCR; in TCRdb, only in-frame clones are kept and a portion is missing. The profile shows 450,000 or so clones, 89% of them singletons. The sample was peripheral blood. Receptors were obtained from a man younger than 35 with COVID-19, enrolled during active disease.

This chain uses TRBV24-1 with TRBJ1-5; D gene uncertain. Per the germline V gene, CDR1 is KGHDR and CDR2 is SFDVKD. This CDR3 has 15 residues. Trimming pared 4 bases from V and 9 bases from J, leaving 18 bases between. The CDR3 coding sequence is TGTGCCACCAGTGAAGGAGGCTCAGGTGAGCGGCCCCAGCATTTT. Encoded protein: CATSEGGSGERPQHF.

The chain has TRBV10-2 and TRBJ1-3, with D maybe TRBD1 (6 bases). The germline CDR1 and CDR2 sequences are WSHSY and SAAADI. This CDR3 is 16 amino acids long. V lost 2 bases and J lost 0, with 11 bases in between. The CDR3 bases are TGCGCCAGCAGTGAGAGCGGGGGCCCCTCTGGAAACACCATATATTTT. Translation: CASSESGGPSGNTIYF.

This clone came up a few times. Within the sample, other DNA sequences also encode this same CDR3. The CDR3 region is CASSLGGLSNQPQHF. CDR3 bases: TGTGCCAGCAGCTTGGGGGGGCTTAGCAATCAGCCCCAGCATTTT. The chain uses TRBV5-6 and TRBJ1-5; D might be TRBD1 (6 bases). CDR1 is SGHDT and CDR2 is YYEEEE in the germline V gene. The CDR3 is made up of 15 amino acids. Deletions cut 0 bases from V and 0 bases from J, with 7 bases between.